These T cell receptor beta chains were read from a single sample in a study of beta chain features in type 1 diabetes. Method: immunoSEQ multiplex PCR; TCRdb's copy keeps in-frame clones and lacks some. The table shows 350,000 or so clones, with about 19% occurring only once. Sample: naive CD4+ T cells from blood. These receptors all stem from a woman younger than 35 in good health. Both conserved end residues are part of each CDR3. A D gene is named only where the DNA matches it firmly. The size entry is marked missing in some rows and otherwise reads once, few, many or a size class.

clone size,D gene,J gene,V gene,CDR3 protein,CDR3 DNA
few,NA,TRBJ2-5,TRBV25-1,CASSGRTALETQYF,TGTGCCAGCAGTGGGAGGACAGCGCTGGAGACCCAGTACTTC
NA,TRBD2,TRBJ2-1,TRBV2,CASRGLAVVDEQFF,TGTGCCAGCAGGGGGCTAGCGGTAGTCGATGAGCAGTTCTTC
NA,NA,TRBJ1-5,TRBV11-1,CASSASAQNNQPQHF,TGTGCCAGCAGCGCTAGCGCCCAGAACAATCAGCCCCAGCATTTT
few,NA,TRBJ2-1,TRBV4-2,CASSQGGGSSYNEQFF,TGTGCCAGCAGCCAAGGTGGAGGGAGCTCCTACAATGAGCAGTTCTTC
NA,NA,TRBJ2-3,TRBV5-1,CASSLAAGSTDTQYF,TGCGCCAGCAGCTTGGCCGCAGGGAGCACAGATACGCAGTATTTT
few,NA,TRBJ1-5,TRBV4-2,CASSQEEGRRNQPQHF,TGTGCCAGCAGCCAAGAGGAGGGTCGGCGCAATCAGCCCCAGCATTTT
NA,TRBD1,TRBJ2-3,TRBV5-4,CASSLVGQGADTQYF,TGTGCCAGCAGCTTGGTTGGACAGGGAGCAGATACGCAGTATTTT
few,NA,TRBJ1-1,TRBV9,CASSVGSANTEAFF,TGTGCCAGCAGCGTAGGCAGTGCGAACACTGAAGCTTTCTTT
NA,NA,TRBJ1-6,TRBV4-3,CASSQQQGSYNSPLHF,TGCGCCAGCAGCCAGCAGCAGGGATCCTATAATTCACCCCTCCACTTT
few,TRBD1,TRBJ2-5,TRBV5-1,CASSSGTDPRETQYF,TGCGCCAGCAGCTCGGGGACAGATCCCCGGGAGACCCAGTACTTC
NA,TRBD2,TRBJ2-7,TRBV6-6,CASRVAGSGTYEQYF,TGTGCCAGCAGAGTAGCGGGCAGTGGAACCTACGAGCAGTACTTC
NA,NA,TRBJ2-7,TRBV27,CASSSIKQGSYEQYF,TGTGCCAGCAGCTCAATTAAACAGGGCTCCTACGAGCAGTACTTC
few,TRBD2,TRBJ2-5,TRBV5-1,CASRERGTETQYF,TGCGCCAGCCGTGAGCGGGGGACGGAGACCCAGTACTTC
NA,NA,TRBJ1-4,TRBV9,CASSVGLVRSTNEKLFF,TGTGCCAGCAGCGTAGGACTGGTCAGATCAACTAATGAAAAACTGTTTTTT
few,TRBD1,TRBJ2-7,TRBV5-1,CASSLFGQGYEQYF,TGCGCCAGCAGCTTGTTTGGACAGGGCTACGAGCAGTACTTC
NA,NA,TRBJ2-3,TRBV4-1,CASSQVEAPTDTQYF,TGCGCCAGCAGCCAAGTCGAGGCGCCAACAGATACGCAGTATTTT
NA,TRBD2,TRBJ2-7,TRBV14,CASSQASGPWEQYF,TGTGCCAGCAGCCAAGCTAGCGGGCCCTGGGAGCAGTACTTC
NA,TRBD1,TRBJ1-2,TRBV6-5,CASSGDRGSGYTF,TGTGCCAGCAGTGGGGACAGGGGAAGTGGCTACACCTTC
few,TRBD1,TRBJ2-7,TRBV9,CASSVDRGNHEQYF,TGTGCCAGCAGCGTAGACAGGGGGAACCACGAGCAGTACTTC
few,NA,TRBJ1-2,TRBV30,CAWTIAGNYGYTF,TGTGCCTGGACGATTGCGGGTAACTATGGCTACACCTTC
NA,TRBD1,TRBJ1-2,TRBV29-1,CSASSQGGNYGYTF,TGCAGCGCAAGCTCCCAGGGGGGCAACTATGGCTACACCTTC
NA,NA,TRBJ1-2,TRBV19,CASSMWTAYGYTF,TGTGCCAGTAGTATGTGGACAGCCTATGGCTACACCTTC
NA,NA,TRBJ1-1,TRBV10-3,CAIAGVAEAFF,TGTGCCATCGCGGGGGTGGCTGAAGCTTTCTTT
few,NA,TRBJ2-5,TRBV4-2,CASSQGGLAGSQETQYF,TGTGCCAGCAGCCAAGGTGGTCTCGCGGGGTCCCAAGAGACCCAGTACTTC
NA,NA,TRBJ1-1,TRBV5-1,CASSLDTGNTEAFF,TGCGCCAGCAGCTTGGATACAGGGAACACTGAAGCTTTCTTT
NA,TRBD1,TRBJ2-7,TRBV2,CASRTTRDRGAYEQYF,TGTGCCAGCAGAACAACTAGGGACAGGGGGGCATACGAGCAGTACTTC
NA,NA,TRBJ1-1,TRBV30,CAWSVSVMNTEAFF,TGTGCCTGGAGTGTCTCTGTTATGAACACTGAAGCTTTCTTT
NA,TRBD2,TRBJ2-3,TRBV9,CASSVTPGGLAGRNTDTQYF,TGTGCCAGCAGCGTTACCCCCGGGGGACTAGCGGGGAGAAACACAGATACGCAGTATTTT
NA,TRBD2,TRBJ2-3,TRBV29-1,CSVARLAGNTDTQYF,TGCAGCGTAGCGCGGTTAGCGGGGAATACAGATACGCAGTATTTT
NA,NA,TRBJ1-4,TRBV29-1,CSVGQTNEKLFF,TGCAGCGTTGGACAGACTAATGAAAAACTGTTTTTT
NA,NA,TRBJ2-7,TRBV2,CASSEFGAQRDEQYF,TGTGCCAGCAGTGAATTCGGGGCCCAGCGGGACGAGCAGTACTTC
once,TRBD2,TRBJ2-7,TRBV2,CASSERSGSLFEQYF,TGTGCCAGCAGTGAGAGAAGCGGGAGCCTTTTCGAGCAGTACTTC
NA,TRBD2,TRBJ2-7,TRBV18,CASSPPSGEAYEQYF,TGTGCCAGCTCACCACCCAGCGGGGAAGCCTACGAGCAGTACTTC
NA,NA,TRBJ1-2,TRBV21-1,CASTGQGYGYTF,TGTGCCAGCACCGGACAGGGCTATGGCTACACCTTC
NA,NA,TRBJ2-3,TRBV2,CASAGANTQYF,TGTGCCAGCGCGGGGGCAAATACGCAGTATTTT
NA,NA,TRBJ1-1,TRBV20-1,CSAPLNTEAFF,TGCAGTGCCCCTCTGAACACTGAAGCTTTCTTT
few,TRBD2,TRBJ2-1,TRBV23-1,CASSLKTSGYNEQFF,TGCGCCAGCAGTCTTAAGACTAGCGGATACAATGAGCAGTTCTTC
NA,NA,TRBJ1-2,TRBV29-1,CSVVEGAINYGYTF,TGCAGCGTTGTAGAAGGGGCTATTAACTATGGCTACACCTTC
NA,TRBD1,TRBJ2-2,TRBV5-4,CASSFPGTVNTGELFF,TGTGCCAGCAGCTTCCCCGGGACAGTGAACACCGGGGAGCTGTTTTTT
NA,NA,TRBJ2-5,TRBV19,CATRDTGAETQYF,TGTGCCACCCGGGACACCGGGGCGGAGACCCAGTACTTC
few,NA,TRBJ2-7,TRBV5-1,CASSLDSASSYEQYF,TGCGCCAGCAGCTTGGATTCCGCGAGCTCCTACGAGCAGTACTTC
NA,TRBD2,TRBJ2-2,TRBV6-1,CASSEPAGFPGELFF,TGTGCCAGCAGTGAACCAGCGGGGTTCCCCGGGGAGCTGTTTTTT
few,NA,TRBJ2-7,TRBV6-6,CASNPELTVPYEQYF,TGTGCCAGCAACCCAGAATTGACAGTGCCCTACGAGCAGTACTTC
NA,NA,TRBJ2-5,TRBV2,CASRTGGLETQYF,TGTGCCAGTCGTACCGGAGGTTTGGAGACCCAGTACTTC
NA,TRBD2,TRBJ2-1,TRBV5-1,CASSLAGTSVYNEQFF,TGCGCCAGCAGCTTGGCGGGGACTAGCGTATACAATGAGCAGTTCTTC
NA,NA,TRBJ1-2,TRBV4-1,CASSRPGVPIYGYTF,TGCGCCAGCAGCCGCCCGGGAGTTCCGATCTATGGCTACACCTTC
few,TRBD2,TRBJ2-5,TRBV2,CASSELAGGETQYF,TGTGCCAGCAGTGAACTAGCGGGAGGAGAGACCCAGTACTTC
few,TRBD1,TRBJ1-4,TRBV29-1,CSVTGETNEKLFF,TGCAGCGTTACAGGGGAAACTAATGAAAAACTGTTTTTT
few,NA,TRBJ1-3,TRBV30,CAWSPTGSLGNTIYF,TGTGCCTGGAGTCCGACAGGATCGTTAGGAAACACCATATATTTT
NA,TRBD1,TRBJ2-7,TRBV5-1,CASTWDRSYEQYF,TGCGCCAGCACCTGGGACAGGTCCTACGAGCAGTACTTC
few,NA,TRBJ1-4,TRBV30,CAWSTGRPEKLFF,TGTGCCTGGAGTACGGGAAGGCCTGAAAAACTGTTTTTT
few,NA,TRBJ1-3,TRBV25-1,CASSEAGSGNTIYF,TGTGCCAGCAGTGAAGCCGGCTCTGGAAACACCATATATTTT
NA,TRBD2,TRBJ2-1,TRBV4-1,CASSQDWTSDNEQFF,TGCGCCAGCAGCCAAGATTGGACTAGTGACAATGAGCAGTTCTTC
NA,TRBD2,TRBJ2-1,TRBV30,CAWSVEAGNYNEQFF,TGTGCCTGGAGTGTAGAAGCGGGAAACTACAATGAGCAGTTCTTC
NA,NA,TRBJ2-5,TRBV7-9,CASSIMTVQETQYF,TGTGCCAGCAGCATAATGACAGTCCAAGAGACCCAGTACTTC